Following are 19 T cell receptor beta chains from one sample sequenced in a study of OX40 agonist ivuxolimab in advanced cancers. Only in-frame clones appear in the TCRdb table, and some are missing; sequencing was by immunoSEQ multiplex PCR. The sample records some 85,000 clones, roughly 90% being singletons. Sequencing was performed on CD4+ or CD8+ T cells sorted from blood, taken in a trial of the OX40 agonist ivuxolimab. These receptor sequences come from an adult with an advanced solid tumor such as melanoma, head and neck, liver or kidney cancer.

This sequence joins TRBV5-4 and TRBJ2-3; D unclear. V was shortened by 0 bases and J by 0 bases, with 11 bases between the two germline ends. CDR3 length equals 16 residues. Germline lookup yields CDR1 SGHNT and CDR2 YYREEE (reference sequence). The CDR3 nucleotides read TGTGCCAGCAGCTTGGTTCACACCCAAAGCACAGATACGCAGTATTTT. Translated: CASSLVHTQSTDTQYF.

The chain combines TRBV5-1 with TRBJ2-7, with TRBD1 identical over 7 bases. The CDR3 loop spans 16 amino acids. Germline V gene data show CDR1 as SGHRS and CDR2 as YFSETQ. Losses at the gene ends were 0 bases for V and 4 bases for J; bases not matched to a gene: 10. CDR3 sequence reads: CASSLGQGESRYEQYF. CDR3 DNA sequence: TGCGCCAGCAGCTTGGGACAGGGCGAGAGTCGTTACGAGCAGTACTTC.

The V gene is TRBV28, the J gene TRBJ1-4; no firm D call. V shed 8 bases and J shed 3 bases, with 13 bases lying between them. The CDR3 covers 14 residues. CDR1 is MDHEN, CDR2 SYDVKM, per germline. For the CDR3, the DNA is TGTGCCAGCGGGCTGGCGGGCGCTAATGAAAAACTGTTTTTT. Translation: CASGLAGANEKLFF.

About this clone: Other nucleotide sequences in the sample specify the same CDR3. V usage is TRBV5-1 and J usage is TRBJ1-1; D might be TRBD1 (5 bases). Trimming left V 4 bases short and J 5 bases short, with 12 bases between. The CDR3 runs to 13 residues. Germline values: CDR1 SGHRS, CDR2 YFSETQ. The CDR3 loop reads CASSLQGDTEAFF. The CDR3 DNA reads as TGCGCCAGCAGCCTGCAGGGTGATACTGAAGCTTTCTTT. The variable domain in full, with the rest retrieved from reference TRBV5-1 and TRBJ1-1, is KAGVTQTPRYLIKTRGQQVTLSCSPISGHRSVSWYQQTPGQGLQFLFEYFSETQRNKGNFPGRFSGRQFSNSRSEMNVSTLELGDSALYLCASSLQGDTEAFFGQGTRLTVV.

V gene TRBV5-1 combines with J gene TRBJ1-3; D call uncertain. The CDR3 extends over 16 amino acids. The germline V gene encodes CDR1 SGHRS and CDR2 YFSETQ. The V gene lost 0 bases and the J gene lost 4 bases, with 14 bases spanning the gap. CDR3 residues: CASSLGGRLSGNTIYF. In nucleotides, the CDR3 is TGCGCCAGCAGCTTGGGAGGCAGACTTAGCGGAAACACCATATATTTT. The complete variable domain, with remaining parts taken from reference TRBV5-1 and TRBJ1-3, reads KAGVTQTPRYLIKTRGQQVTLSCSPISGHRSVSWYQQTPGQGLQFLFEYFSETQRNKGNFPGRFSGRQFSNSRSEMNVSTLELGDSALYLCASSLGGRLSGNTIYFGEGSWLTVV.

This chain connects TRBV4-2 to TRBJ1-3, with TRBD1 identical over 8 bases. The germline gives CDR1 LGHNA, CDR2 YNFKEQ. The CDR3 loop spans 17 amino acids. V shed 0 bases, J shed 4 bases, and the junction held 8 bases outside the gene matches. CDR3 DNA: TGTGCCAGCAGCCAAGATCGGCAGGGGGCGCTGGGAAACACCATATATTTT. Translating it yields CASSQDRQGALGNTIYF.

The chain combines TRBV18 with TRBJ2-1; a possible D gene is TRBD2 (6 bases). The CDR3 is 15 amino acids. Trimming shortened V by 0 bases and J by 4 bases, and 10 bases separated the two germline ends. The germline V gene encodes CDR1 KGHSH and CDR2 LQKENI. CDR3 protein: CASSPPGTPYNEQFF. The CDR3 bases are TGTGCCAGCTCACCACCCGGGACTCCATACAATGAGCAGTTCTTC.

This chain links TRBV5-6 with TRBJ2-7, with D uncertain. V shed 1 base and J shed 2 bases, with 7 bases lying between them. The CDR3 has 13 residues. In germline, CDR1 is SGHDT, CDR2 YYEEEE. The CDR3 loop reads CASSLLETYEQYF. The CDR3 DNA reads TGTGCCAGCAGCTTGTTAGAAACCTACGAGCAGTACTTC.

The rearrangement uses TRBV11-2 and TRBJ2-7; D is unclear. Germline V gene lookup returns CDR1 SGHAT and CDR2 FQNNGV. The CDR3 loop spans 12 amino acids. V lost 1 base and J 6 bases, leaving 7 bases between the germline ends. CDR3 sequence (DNA): TGTGCCAGCAGCTTAGTTGGCGCCGAGCAGTACTTC. Its translation: CASSLVGAEQYF.

The V call is TRBV15, the J call TRBJ2-7, with D possibly TRBD1 on 6 matching bases. V was cut by 3 bases and J by 4 bases, with 10 bases left in between. Germline CDR1 LNHNV, CDR2 YYDKDF (reference sequence). The CDR3 covers 13 residues. The CDR3 region has the DNA TGTGCCACCAGCAGTCACCAGGGGTACGAGCAGTACTTC. It is translated as CATSSHQGYEQYF.

J is TRBJ2-1 and V is TRBV30; D tentatively fits TRBD1 or TRBD2 (5 bases each). The length of the CDR3 is 16 residues. V was cut by 4 bases and J by 4 bases, with 20 bases left in between. The V gene's germline CDR1 is GTSNPN and CDR2 SVGIG (reference sequence). CDR3 in DNA: TGTGCCTGGACTGGGAAGGGGAGCCGGGGTTACAATGAGCAGTTCTTC. Protein: CAWTGKGSRGYNEQFF.

V gene TRBV2 combines with J gene TRBJ2-1, with 10 bases that match TRBD2. The CDR3 covers 15 residues. V shed 2 bases and J 2 bases; nucleotides not matched to a gene: 0. The germline CDR1 and CDR2 sequences are SNHLY and FYNNEI. The CDR3 is CASSELAGAYNEQFF. The CDR3, as DNA: TGTGCCAGCAGTGAACTAGCGGGAGCCTACAATGAGCAGTTCTTC.

This clone has a single count. The J gene is TRBJ2-7, the V gene TRBV7-6, with D possibly TRBD2 on 6 matching bases. The CDR3 runs to 16 residues. Germline V gene sequence: CDR1 SGHVS, CDR2 FNYEAQ. Trimming removed 4 bases at V and 2 bases at J, with 18 bases between. CDR3 nucleotide sequence: TGTGCCAGCAGCTGGGCTGGGGGGAGGACCACCTACGAGCAGTACTTC. Translated: CASSWAGGRTTYEQYF.

This chain joins TRBV28 and TRBJ2-1, with 8 bases aligning to TRBD2. Germline V CDR1 and CDR2: MDHEN, SYDVKM. V dropped 5 bases and J dropped 4; count of bases not matched to a gene: 13. CDR3 length: 17 amino acids. The CDR3 region is CASSPQTGTSSYNEQFF. DNA of the CDR3: TGTGCCAGCAGTCCACAAACCGGGACTAGTTCTTACAATGAGCAGTTCTTC.

The chain employs TRBV28 and TRBJ2-3; possible D gene TRBD1, 5 bases. V shed 0 bases and J shed 0 bases, with 13 bases lying between them. Germline CDR1 MDHEN, CDR2 SYDVKM. The CDR3 contains 17 residues. CDR3 coding DNA: TGTGCCAGCAGTTTATGGGACATTTCAAAAAGCACAGATACGCAGTATTTT. Translating it yields CASSLWDISKSTDTQYF. Full variable domain (remainder filled in from reference TRBV28 and TRBJ2-3): DVKVTQSSRYLVKRTGEKVFLECVQDMDHENMFWYRQDPGLGLRLIYFSYDVKMKEKGDIPEGYSVSREKKERFSLILESASTNQTSMYLCASSLWDISKSTDTQYFGPGTRLTVL.

The rearrangement joins TRBV28 to TRBJ2-5; D not resolved. The germline gives CDR1 MDHEN, CDR2 SYDVKM. V lost 8 bases, J lost 0 bases, and 10 bases lay in between. The CDR3 sequence is 13 residues long. CDR3 sequence (DNA): TGTGCCAGCGGGTTATTGTACCAAGAGACCCAGTACTTC. Protein product: CASGLLYQETQYF.

The rearrangement joins TRBV19 to TRBJ1-2; no clear D. Trimming pared 7 bases from V and 5 bases from J, leaving 14 bases between. The CDR3 spans 13 residues. Germline CDR1 reads LNHDA; CDR2 reads SQIVND (reference sequence). This chain's CDR3 is CASTSLGGYGYTF. CDR3 bases: TGTGCCAGTACCTCCCTTGGAGGGTATGGCTACACCTTC.

The J gene is TRBJ2-2, the V gene TRBV6-5; 8 nucleotides line up with TRBD2. Germline V gene sequence: CDR1 MNHEY, CDR2 SVGAGI. V shed 7 bases, J shed 4 bases, and the junction held 5 bases outside the gene matches. The CDR3 is 14 residues long. The CDR3 DNA sequence: TGTGCCAGCAAGCCTAGCGGGCTCACCGGGGAGCTGTTTTTT. Encoded protein: CASKPSGLTGELFF.

On this clone itself: Other nucleotide sequences from this sample produce the same CDR3. The CDR3 DNA follows: TGTGCCAGCAGCTTAGATGGGGCCACTAATGAAAAACTGTTTTTT. Translating it yields CASSLDGATNEKLFF. The chain carries TRBV7-9 and TRBJ1-4; a possible D gene is TRBD1 (5 bases). Germline V gene lookup returns CDR1 SEHNR and CDR2 FQNEAQ (reference sequence). Trimming removed 1 base from V and 2 bases from J, with 8 bases in between. The CDR3 totals 15 residues.